A single T cell receptor (beta chain) is shown here with its context. Its antigen is not identified. This table comes from immunoSEQ multiplex PCR, and its TCRdb copy is limited to in-frame clones, with some not included. The data hold 75,000 to 100,000 clones, with around 86% observed a single time. The CDR3 loop spans 14 amino acids. From germline, CDR1 is LNHDA and CDR2 SQIVND (reference sequence). The junction had 2 bases not matched to a gene; V was cut back by 5 bases and J by 5 bases. This sample was included in a study of OX40 agonist ivuxolimab in advanced cancers. Overall study context: Three patients responded partially, comprising one with hepatocellular carcinoma and two with cutaneous melanoma. Broader study findings: There were, on average, more expanded clones in CD8+ T cells than in CD4+.

The clonotype originates from an adult with an advanced solid tumor such as melanoma, head and neck, liver or kidney cancer. This chain connects TRBV19 to TRBJ2-5, with TRBD2 matching over 13 bases. The sequencing here drew on CD4+ or CD8+ T cells sorted from blood, taken in a trial of the OX40 agonist ivuxolimab. The CDR3: CASSQTSGRETQYF. The CDR3 bases are TGTGCCAGTAGTCAGACTAGCGGGAGGGAGACCCAGTACTTC.